A selection of T cell receptor beta chains follows, all from one sample in a study of cytomegalovirus exposure and HLA in healthy donors. The repertoire was sequenced with immunoSEQ multiplex PCR; TCRdb's copy has only in-frame clones and lacks some. The data contain about 160,000 clones, around 68% of them seen just once; the ten biggest clones take up roughly 1.4%. Sample: PBMCs. Every receptor here comes from a man aged 45 to 65 in good health and CMV-seronegative. The CDR3 runs from the conserved cysteine through the conserved F or W. A D gene is named only where the DNA matches it firmly. Clone sizes are given selectively: once, few, many, or a class where the clone is expanded.

D	J	size	V	CDR3	DNA
NA	TRBJ2-3	NA	TRBV6-6	CASQGGAGATDTQYF	TGTGCCAGCCAGGGGGGAGCGGGGGCCACAGATACGCAGTATTTT
TRBD1	TRBJ1-1	few	TRBV7-8	CASSLGGTGETEAFF	TGTGCCAGCAGCTTAGGTGGGACAGGGGAGACTGAAGCTTTCTTT
NA	TRBJ2-2	once	TRBV7-3	CASSPREGTGELFF	TGTGCCAGCAGCCCAAGAGAGGGAACCGGGGAGCTGTTTTTT
NA	TRBJ1-2	NA	TRBV4-3	CASSQEAGLSHYGYTF	TGCGCCAGCAGCCAAGAAGCAGGGCTTAGTCACTATGGCTACACCTTC
TRBD2	TRBJ2-3	few	TRBV9	CASSPSKGGGLTDTQYF	TGTGCCAGCAGCCCCAGCAAAGGCGGGGGGCTCACAGATACGCAGTATTTT
NA	TRBJ2-2	NA	TRBV9	CASLGGNTGELFF	TGTGCCAGCCTGGGGGGGAACACCGGGGAGCTGTTTTTT
TRBD2	TRBJ2-1	NA	TRBV6-5	CASSYKGLARYNEQFF	TGTGCCAGCAGTTACAAGGGACTAGCGAGATACAATGAGCAGTTCTTC
NA	TRBJ1-2	NA	TRBV7-2	CASSLGTGSTYGYTF	TGTGCCAGCAGCTTAGGAACAGGCTCCACTTATGGCTACACCTTC
NA	TRBJ1-1	NA	TRBV5-1	CASRGTPKDTEAFF	TGCGCCAGCAGGGGGACACCCAAGGACACTGAAGCTTTCTTT
TRBD1	TRBJ1-2	NA	TRBV27	CASSFGQGRGLAYGYTF	TGTGCCAGCAGTTTTGGACAGGGGAGGGGCTTGGCCTATGGCTACACCTTC
TRBD1	TRBJ2-7	NA	TRBV29-1	CSAREDRPSYEQYF	TGCAGCGCAAGAGAGGACAGGCCCTCCTACGAGCAGTACTTC
TRBD1	TRBJ2-2	once	TRBV4-1	CASSQYSGTANTGELFF	TGCGCCAGCAGCCAGTACTCCGGGACAGCAAACACCGGGGAGCTGTTTTTT
TRBD1	TRBJ2-7	NA	TRBV4-3	CASSQDGQGAYEQYF	TGCGCCAGCAGCCAAGATGGACAGGGAGCCTACGAGCAGTACTTC
NA	TRBJ2-7	NA	TRBV7-6	CASSLNGYEQYF	TGTGCCAGCAGCTTAAACGGCTACGAGCAGTACTTC
TRBD1	TRBJ2-3	NA	TRBV27	CASSGQGPPQIRLQYF	TGTGCCAGCAGTGGACAGGGGCCTCCACAGATACGCCTGCAGTATTTT
TRBD1	TRBJ2-7	NA	TRBV5-6	CASSFGVVRQGSYEQYF	TGTGCCAGCAGCTTCGGGGTGGTCCGACAGGGGTCCTACGAGCAGTACTTC
TRBD1	TRBJ2-6	NA	TRBV9	CASSPRDREASGANVLTF	TGTGCCAGCAGCCCGCGGGACAGGGAAGCCTCTGGGGCCAACGTCCTGACTTTC
NA	TRBJ2-2	NA	TRBV7-2	CASSFNRANTGELFF	TGTGCCAGCAGCTTTAACAGAGCGAACACCGGGGAGCTGTTTTTT
TRBD1	TRBJ1-2	NA	TRBV5-6	CASTPTDRPNYGYTF	TGTGCCAGCACCCCGACGGACAGGCCTAACTATGGCTACACCTTC
NA	TRBJ2-7	NA	TRBV19	CASSRPGAVSEQYF	TGTGCCAGTAGTAGGCCTGGGGCGGTCAGTGAGCAGTACTTC
NA	TRBJ1-1	NA	TRBV6-5	CASSYFPTVNTEAFF	TGTGCCAGCAGTTACTTCCCGACTGTGAACACTGAAGCTTTCTTT
NA	TRBJ1-2	NA	TRBV5-4	CASSQDSLGYTF	TGTGCCAGCAGCCAGGACAGTTTGGGCTACACCTTC
TRBD1	TRBJ2-2	NA	TRBV19	CASSRWDRGLYTGELFF	TGTGCCAGTAGTAGGTGGGACAGGGGATTGTACACCGGGGAGCTGTTTTTT
NA	TRBJ1-2	NA	TRBV19	CASSIGSPYGYTF	TGTGCCAGTAGTATTGGCAGTCCCTATGGCTACACCTTC
TRBD1	TRBJ1-1	NA	TRBV5-5	CASSLWGQGSTEAFF	TGTGCCAGCAGCTTATGGGGACAGGGGAGCACTGAAGCTTTCTTT
NA	TRBJ2-2	NA	TRBV7-6	CASSLARSRAGELFF	TGTGCCAGCAGCTTAGCCCGGTCCCGGGCCGGGGAGCTGTTTTTT
TRBD1	TRBJ1-5	NA	TRBV5-1	CASSLEAGGASNQPQHF	TGCGCCAGCAGCTTGGAGGCAGGGGGCGCGAGCAATCAGCCCCAGCATTTT
NA	TRBJ1-1	few	TRBV20-1	CSVQENTEAFF	TGCAGTGTACAGGAGAACACTGAAGCTTTCTTT